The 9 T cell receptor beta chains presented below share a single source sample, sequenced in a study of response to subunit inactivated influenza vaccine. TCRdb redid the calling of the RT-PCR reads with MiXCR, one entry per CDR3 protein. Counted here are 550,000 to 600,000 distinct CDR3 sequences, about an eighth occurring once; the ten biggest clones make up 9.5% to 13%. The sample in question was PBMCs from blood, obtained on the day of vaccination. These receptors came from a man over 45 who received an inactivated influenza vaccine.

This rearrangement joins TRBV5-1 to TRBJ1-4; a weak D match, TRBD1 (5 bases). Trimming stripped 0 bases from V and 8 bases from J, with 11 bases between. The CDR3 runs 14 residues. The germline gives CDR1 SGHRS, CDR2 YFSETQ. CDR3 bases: TGCGCCAGCAGCTTGGAAAGGGGTGACGAAAAACTGTTTTTT. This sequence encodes CASSLERGDEKLFF.

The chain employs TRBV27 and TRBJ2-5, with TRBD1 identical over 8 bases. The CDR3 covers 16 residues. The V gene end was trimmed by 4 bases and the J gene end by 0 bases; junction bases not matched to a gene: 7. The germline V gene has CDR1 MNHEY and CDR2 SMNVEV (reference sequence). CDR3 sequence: CASSSLGTGDQETQYF. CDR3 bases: TGTGCCAGCAGTTCACTCGGGACAGGAGACCAAGAGACCCAGTACTTC.

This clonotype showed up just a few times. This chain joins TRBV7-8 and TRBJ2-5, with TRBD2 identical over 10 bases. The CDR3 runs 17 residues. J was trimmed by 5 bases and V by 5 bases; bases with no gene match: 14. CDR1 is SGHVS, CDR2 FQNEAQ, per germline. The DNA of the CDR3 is TGTGCCAGCAGCCTCAGACTAGCGGGTCTCCCCCAGGAGACCCAGTACTTC. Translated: CASSLRLAGLPQETQYF.

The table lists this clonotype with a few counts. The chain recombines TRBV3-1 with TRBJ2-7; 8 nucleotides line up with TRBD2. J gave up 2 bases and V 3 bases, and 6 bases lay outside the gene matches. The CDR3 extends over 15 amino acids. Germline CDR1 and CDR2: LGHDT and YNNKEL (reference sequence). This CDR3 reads CASSQAGGLPYEQYF. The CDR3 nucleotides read TGTGCCAGCAGCCAGGCGGGGGGTCTCCCCTACGAGCAGTACTTC.

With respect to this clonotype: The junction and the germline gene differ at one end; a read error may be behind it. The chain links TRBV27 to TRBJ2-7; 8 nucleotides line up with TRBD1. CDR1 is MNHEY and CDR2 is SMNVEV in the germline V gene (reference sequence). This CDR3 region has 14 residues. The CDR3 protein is CASSVSGGGYEQYF. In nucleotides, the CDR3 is TGTGCCAGCAGTGTATCAGGGGGCGGGTACGAGCAGTACTTC.

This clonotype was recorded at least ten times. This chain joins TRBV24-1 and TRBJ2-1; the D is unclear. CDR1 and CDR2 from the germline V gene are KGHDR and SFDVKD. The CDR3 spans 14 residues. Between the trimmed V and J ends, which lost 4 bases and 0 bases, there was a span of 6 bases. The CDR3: CATSDPSSYNEQFF. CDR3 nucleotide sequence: TGTGCCACCAGTGACCCAAGCTCCTACAATGAGCAGTTCTTC.

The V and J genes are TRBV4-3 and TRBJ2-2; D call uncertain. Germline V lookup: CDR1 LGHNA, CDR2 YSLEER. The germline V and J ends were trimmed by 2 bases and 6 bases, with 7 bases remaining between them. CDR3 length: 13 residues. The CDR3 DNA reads TGCGCCAGCAGCCAATTCGGATCCGGGGAGCTGTTTTTT. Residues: CASSQFGSGELFF.

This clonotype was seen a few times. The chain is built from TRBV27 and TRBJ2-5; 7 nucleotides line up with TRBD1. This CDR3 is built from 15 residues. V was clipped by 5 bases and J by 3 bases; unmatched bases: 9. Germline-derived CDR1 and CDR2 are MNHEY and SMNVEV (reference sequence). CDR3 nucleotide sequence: TGTGCCAGCAGTCCGCAACAGGGGTCAAAAGAGACCCAGTACTTC. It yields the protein CASSPQQGSKETQYF.

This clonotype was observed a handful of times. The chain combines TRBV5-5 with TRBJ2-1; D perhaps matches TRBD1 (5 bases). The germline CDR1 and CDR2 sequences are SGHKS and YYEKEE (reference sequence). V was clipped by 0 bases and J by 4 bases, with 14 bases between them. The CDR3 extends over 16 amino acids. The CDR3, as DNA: TGTGCCAGCAGCTTGGGGAGACAGTTCCAATACAATGAGCAGTTCTTC. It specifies CASSLGRQFQYNEQFF.